This T cell receptor (beta chain) originates from a study of T cells in Graves' hyperthyroidism and ophthalmopathy. At least ten counts were recorded for this clonotype. V lost 4 bases and J lost 2, with 11 bases in between. Germline values: CDR1 SNHLY, CDR2 FYNNEI. This CDR3 has 15 amino acids. Amplified TCR beta CDR3 regions derived from RNA transcripts. Using the HTBI primer set, a first-round RT-PCR was run on the TCR CDR3. TCRdb ran MiXCR on the multiplex PCR reads and lists one entry per CDR3 protein. There are 550,000 to 700,000 distinct CDR3 sequences in the sample; about half occur only once, and around a fifth lies in the top ten.

The chain recombines TRBV2 with TRBJ2-2; D ambiguous. What was sequenced was peripheral blood or thyroid tissue (not recorded which). This sequence was found in an adult woman with Graves' disease, either hyperthyroidism or ophthalmopathy (not recorded which). As DNA, the CDR3 is TGTGCCAGCAGTGGGGAAACAGCAAACACCGGGGAGCTGTTTTTT. Amino acid sequence: CASSGETANTGELFF.